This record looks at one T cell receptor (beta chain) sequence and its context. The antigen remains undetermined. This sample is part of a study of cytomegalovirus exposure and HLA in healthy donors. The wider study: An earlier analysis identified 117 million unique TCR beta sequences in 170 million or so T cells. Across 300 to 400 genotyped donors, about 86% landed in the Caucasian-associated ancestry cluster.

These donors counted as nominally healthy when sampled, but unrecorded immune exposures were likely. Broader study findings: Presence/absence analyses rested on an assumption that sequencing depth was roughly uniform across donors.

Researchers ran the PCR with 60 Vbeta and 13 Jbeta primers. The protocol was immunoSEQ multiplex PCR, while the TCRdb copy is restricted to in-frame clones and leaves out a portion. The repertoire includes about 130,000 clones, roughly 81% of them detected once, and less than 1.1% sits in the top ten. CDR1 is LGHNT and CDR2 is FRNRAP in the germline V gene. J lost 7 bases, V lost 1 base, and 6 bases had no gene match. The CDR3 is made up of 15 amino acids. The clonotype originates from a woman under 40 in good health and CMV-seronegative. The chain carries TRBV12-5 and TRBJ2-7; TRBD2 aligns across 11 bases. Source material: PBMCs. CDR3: CASGLGLAGGDEQYF. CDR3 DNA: TGTGCTAGTGGTTTGGGGCTAGCGGGAGGTGATGAGCAGTACTTC.